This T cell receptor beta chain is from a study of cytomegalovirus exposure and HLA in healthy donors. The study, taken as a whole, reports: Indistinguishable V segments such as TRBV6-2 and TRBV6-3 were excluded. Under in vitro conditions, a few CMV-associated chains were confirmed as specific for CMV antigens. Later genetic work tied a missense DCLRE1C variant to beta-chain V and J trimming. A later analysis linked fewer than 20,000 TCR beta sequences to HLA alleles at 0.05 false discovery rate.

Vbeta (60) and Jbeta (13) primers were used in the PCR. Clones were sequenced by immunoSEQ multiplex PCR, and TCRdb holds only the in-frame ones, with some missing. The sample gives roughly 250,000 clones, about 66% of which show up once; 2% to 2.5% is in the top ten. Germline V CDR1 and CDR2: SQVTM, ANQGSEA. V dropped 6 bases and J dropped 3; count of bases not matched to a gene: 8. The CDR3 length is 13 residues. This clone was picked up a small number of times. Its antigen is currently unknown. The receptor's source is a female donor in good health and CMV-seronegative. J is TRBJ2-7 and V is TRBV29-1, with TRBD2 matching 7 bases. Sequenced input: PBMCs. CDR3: CSVSMWDYYEQYF. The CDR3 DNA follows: TGCAGCGTGAGTATGTGGGACTACTACGAGCAGTACTTC.